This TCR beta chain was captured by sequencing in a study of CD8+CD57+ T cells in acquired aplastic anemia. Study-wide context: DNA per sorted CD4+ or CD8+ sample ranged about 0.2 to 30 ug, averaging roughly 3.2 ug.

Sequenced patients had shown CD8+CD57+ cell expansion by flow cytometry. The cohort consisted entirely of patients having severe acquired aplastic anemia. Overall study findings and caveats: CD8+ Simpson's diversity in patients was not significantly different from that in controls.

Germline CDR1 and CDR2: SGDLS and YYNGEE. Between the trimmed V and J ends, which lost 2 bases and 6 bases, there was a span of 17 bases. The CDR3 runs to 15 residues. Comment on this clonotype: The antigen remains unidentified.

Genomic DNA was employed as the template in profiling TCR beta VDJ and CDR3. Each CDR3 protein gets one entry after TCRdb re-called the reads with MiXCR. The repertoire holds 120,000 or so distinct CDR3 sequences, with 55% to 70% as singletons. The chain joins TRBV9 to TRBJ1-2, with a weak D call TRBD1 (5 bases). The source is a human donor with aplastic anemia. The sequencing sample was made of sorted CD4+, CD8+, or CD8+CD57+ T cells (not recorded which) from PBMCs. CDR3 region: CASSVSLAGGDGYTF. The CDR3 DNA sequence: TGTGCCAGCAGCGTTTCCTTAGCGGGGGGGGATGGCTACACCTTC.